These 2 T cell receptor beta chains share one sample of origin, sequenced in a study of shared clonotypes between healthy human individuals. TCRdb's copy holds only in-frame clones and misses some; the assay was immunoSEQ multiplex PCR. The sample carries 2 million to 2.5 million clones, around 92% recorded once. The sequencing sample was made of naive CD4+ T cells from PBMCs. The sample's subset: CD45RA+ positively selected. The receptors originated from a man aged 18 to 35 in good health. Some clones in this sample may be carry-over from other donors' samples.

This clone was observed a single time. Here the CDR3 DNA reads TGTGCCAGCAGCACGGACAGGGCCTCCTACGAGCAGTACTTC. Its protein product is CASSTDRASYEQYF. This chain uses TRBV5-4 with TRBJ2-7, with 8 bases matching TRBD1. J was trimmed by 0 bases and V by 4 bases; bases with no gene match: 3. CDR1 and CDR2 (germline): SGHNT, YYREEE (reference sequence). This CDR3 spans 14 amino acids.

The CDR3 nucleotides read TGTGCCAGCAGCTCTCGGACTAGCGTAAGCACAGATACGCAGTATTTT. This gives the protein CASSSRTSVSTDTQYF. V gene TRBV7-8 combines with J gene TRBJ2-3; 9 nucleotides line up with TRBD2. Germline lookup yields CDR1 SGHVS and CDR2 FQNEAQ. Trimming cost V 4 bases and J 0 bases; bases outside gene matches: 5. The CDR3 totals 16 residues.